This T cell receptor (beta chain) was sequenced for a study of blood T cell repertoires in COVID-19. V shed 6 bases, J shed 11 bases, and the junction held 3 bases outside the gene matches. CDR3 length: 12 residues. The germline V gene has CDR1 MRHNA and CDR2 SNTAGT. The table came from immunoSEQ multiplex PCR; TCRdb's copy has only in-frame clones and leaves some out. The sample has roughly 200,000 clones, roughly 86% seen once. This clonotype was obtained from a man aged 55-75 years with acute or convalescent COVID-19. V usage is TRBV6-4 and J usage is TRBJ2-1; 11 bases agree with TRBD2. Sequencing was carried out using peripheral blood. The CDR3 DNA sequence: TGTGCCAGCAGCGTAGCGGGGGGGCAGCAGTTCTTC. Its translation: CASSVAGGQQFF.